This T cell receptor (beta chain) was sequenced in a study of cytomegalovirus exposure and HLA in healthy donors (TCRdb year 2017). At the level of the whole study: According to an earlier analysis of around 600 of the donors, 150 million to 200 million T cells yielded some 110 million unique TCR beta sequences and around 280 Gb of sequence data. The study was designed to test whether signatures of past pathogen exposure could be identified by cataloging public T cell receptors. Of the 350 to 450 genotyped donors, about 80% fell in the genetic ancestry cluster associated with self-reported Caucasian donors. Every repertoire in the discovery cohort had been generated on one and the same sequencing platform. Class I and class II HLA loci were covered by the typing at four-digit resolution. High-throughput TCR immunosequencing, statistical association of individual TCRs with disease status, and machine learning were combined to predict cytomegalovirus infection status. Rather than using new phenotypic data, the later analysis identified candidate immune exposures from TCR beta sequences and from how often those sequences occurred across donors. In a later analysis, previously published TCR beta repertoires from some 640 donors were re-analyzed and high-resolution HLA genotyping was added so that TCR occurrence patterns could be studied. Donor age, sex, ethnicity and CMV serostatus were collected together with the repertoire data. The number of typed donors differed by locus: about 629-630 for A, B, C, DRB1 and DQB1; some 540 for DQA1; roughly 600 for DPA1; and approximately 450 for DPB1. An early release that covered some 640 HLA-typed donors contained around 300 gigabases of sequencing data and about 84 million unique TCR sequences. Using immunosequencing, the study profiled T cell repertoires from 500 to 800 subjects and related those repertoires to cytomegalovirus serostatus. Among some 400 genotyped donors of the cohort, an average of about 240,000 unique TCR beta nucleotide sequences was sequenced per donor, of which roughly 18% were non-productive. In addition to the first cohort of roughly 670 subjects, a separate validation cohort of 130 or so different subjects was used. Because of strong linkage in the cohort, roughly 5 DR-DQ haplotypes were treated as single units for association and clustering. To decide whether each TCR beta V gene segment behaved as functional or pseudogenic, an earlier analysis of fewer than 750 of the donors relied on high-throughput TCR beta sequencing. Genome-wide SNP genotypes for about 65% of the 666 donors were used in a later genetic analysis, which treated that subset as a discovery cohort. Summary of the overall study and its limitations: In a later analysis, TCR association rates were found to vary across HLA loci, with the most associated TCRs seen for DRB1 alleles and the fewest for HLA-C alleles. Compared with the roughly 700-donor mean, donors in an Asian-associated ancestry cluster had fewer N-insertions in productive TCRs, according to a later genetic analysis. A group of highly shared sequence variants was considered likely to be a technical artifact of the sequencing pipeline. A further reported finding was that TCR beta sequences accurately predicted the HLA-A and HLA-B alleles for most subjects in the first cohort. Roughly uniform sequencing depth across donors was assumed in presence/absence analyses, although this assumption may not hold. According to a later analysis, most CMV-associated TCR beta chains appeared to be HLA-restricted, and the HLA associations seemed to be driven largely by CMV exposure. Across donors, most TCR sequences were observed very rarely, whereas some public TCRs were present in many individuals. This cohort had only TCR beta chains sequenced, and the lack of alpha or paired-chain data limited which features could be detected. For the cohort, immune exposure information was limited to CMV serostatus. A later genetic analysis associated a missense DCLRE1C variant with V-gene and J-gene trimming of TCR beta chains, and an independent cohort replicated the association. Because HLA typing was missing for some donors at each locus, association tests included only the typed subset. According to the authors, the approach could potentially be generalized to other disease states and immunological phenotypes. Cytomegalovirus status was reported to be diagnosed by the classifier with high specificity and sensitivity in both the original and validation cohorts. An earlier analysis of several hundred of the donors showed that most TCR beta V segments appeared in productive rearrangements either about 87% or about 30% of the time, which broadly matched IMGT annotations. A few of the identified cytomegalovirus-associated TCR beta chains were confirmed in vitro to be specific for cytomegalovirus antigens. The study listed approximately 150 TCR beta chains as associated with cytomegalovirus. Because the 87-base-pair reads could not distinguish some IMGT-functional V segments, including TRBV6-2 and TRBV6-3, those segments were excluded. In a later analysis, HLA-associated TCR beta chains showed more clonal expansion and lower generation probabilities than non-associated chains that were equally common. Linkage disequilibrium might explain the correlated functional status among segregating V segments, but an unknown experimental factor could not be ruled out. When HLA alleles, especially DR and DQ, strongly co-occurred, TCR associations were difficult to assign to individual alleles. About 17 rarely observed V segments, including chromosome 9 orphons, were excluded from the earlier analysis of a few hundred of the donors because counts were too low. In a later analysis, several top co-occurrence clusters were reported to appear linked to parvovirus B19, influenza, CMV and Epstein-Barr virus. Specific HLA alleles were associated with about 17,000 TCR beta sequences at a false discovery rate of 0.05 in a later analysis.

The library was produced with the immunoSEQ multiplex PCR assay. The multiplex PCR relied on a mix of 60 forward primers for TCR Vbeta segments and 13 reverse primers for TCR Jbeta segments. The CDR3 region of rearranged TCR beta genes was amplified from genomic DNA by a multiplex PCR assay. Amplified TCR beta libraries were sequenced as 87-base-pair reads on the Illumina HiSeq System. In the authors' own workflow: In a later analysis, approximately 74 million unique TCR beta chains were counted across the approximately 670 repertoires, and roughly 10 million of these chains were shared by at least two donors. Raw reads were error-corrected and collapsed into unique sequences with a nearest-neighbor algorithm that merged closely related sequences to remove PCR and sequencing errors. CDR3 sequences were aligned to IMGT reference sequences to assign V, D and J gene segments. For a sequence to be retained, a match of at least six nucleotides to both a V gene segment and a J gene segment was required. A rearrangement counted as productive if the CDR3 had no stop codons and remained in frame with V and J, and every other rearrangement counted as non-productive. Following IMGT convention, CDR3 was defined as the stretch from the second conserved V-encoded cysteine to the conserved J-encoded phenylalanine. In an earlier analysis of roughly 610 of the donors, sequences lacking an unambiguous match to a single V gene segment were excluded. An earlier analysis of several hundred of the donors classified V segments as functional when productive rearrangements were above 56.7% and as segregating when the standard deviation between donors was above 5%. To diagnose cytomegalovirus status from the catalog of TCR beta chain sequences, a statistical classification framework was built. V and J gene assignment, in a later analysis, came from comparing TCR nucleotide sequences with IMGT/GENE-DB human TR gene sequences. A later analysis assigned CDR3 sequences and most-parsimonious VDJ recombination scenarios with the TCRdist pipeline. In a later analysis, each TCR beta chain was defined by its CDR3 amino acid sequence together with its V-gene family, and reads lacking a unique V-gene family were excluded. A later analysis removed several hundred highly shared, low-generation-probability nucleotide sequences to deal with suspected cross-contamination and a sequencing artifact. A later analysis calculated a clonal expansion index for each public chain from normalized within-repertoire ranks of inferred template counts. In a later analysis, generation probabilities were computed using a VDJ recombination model fitted to out-of-frame rearrangements, and the results were checked against IGoR. In a later analysis, TCR-TCR, TCR-HLA and TCR-CMV co-occurrence was scored with hypergeometric tests, and a repertoire-size bias correction was applied to TCR pairs. In a later analysis, false discovery rates were estimated by permuting HLA or CMV assignments 20 times. In a later analysis, co-occurring TCRs were grouped with DBSCAN, and TCRdist sequence similarity was added when clustering was performed within HLA-allele-positive subsets. Repertoires with fewer than 30,000 or more than 120,000 public chains were left out of co-occurrence clustering, as were a few repertoires with anomalous nucleotide sharing. TCRdb stores this immuneACCESS table with in-frame sequences only. Part of the clones is absent; in the studies checked, under half of the shortfall reflects unresolved V genes, and no reason is known for the rest. Clonal size and the V and J genes are those of that table, whereas D and trimming came from the DNA. In this sample the table shows some 100,000 clones, around 75% of which occur a single time. The ten largest clonotypes hold approximately 14% of the sample.

V drops 3 bases and J drops 4 bases, leaving 17 bases in between. Via the germline V gene, CDR1 is SGHRS and CDR2 YFSETQ. The CDR3 spans 15 residues, from the cysteine through the phenylalanine. Only CDR3 DNA remains: 45 bases, in frame from the first base. This clone was counted once. Its antigen has not been determined. No much larger clone exists at a distance of one base, and base qualities are not known. In total, fewer than 750 healthy bone marrow donors made up the cohort. At the time of sampling, all cohort members were nominally healthy, though unrecorded immune exposures were likely present. The donor tested CMV seropositive, placing the donor among the 310 or so seropositive members of the cohort. A peripheral blood sample was collected from each donor, and TCR beta sequencing was performed on peripheral blood mononuclear cells. The Qiagen DNeasy Blood Extraction Kit was used to extract genomic DNA from the blood cell samples.

The receptor was isolated from a male donor in good health and CMV-seropositive. The sequencing input was PBMCs. The V and J segments used are TRBV5-1 and TRBJ2-7, with the D segment identity uncertain. This receptor carries the CDR3 CASSSDGFSAYEQYF. The DNA sequence is as follows: TGCGCCAGCAGCTCCGATGGTTTTTCCGCGTACGAGCAGTACTTC.